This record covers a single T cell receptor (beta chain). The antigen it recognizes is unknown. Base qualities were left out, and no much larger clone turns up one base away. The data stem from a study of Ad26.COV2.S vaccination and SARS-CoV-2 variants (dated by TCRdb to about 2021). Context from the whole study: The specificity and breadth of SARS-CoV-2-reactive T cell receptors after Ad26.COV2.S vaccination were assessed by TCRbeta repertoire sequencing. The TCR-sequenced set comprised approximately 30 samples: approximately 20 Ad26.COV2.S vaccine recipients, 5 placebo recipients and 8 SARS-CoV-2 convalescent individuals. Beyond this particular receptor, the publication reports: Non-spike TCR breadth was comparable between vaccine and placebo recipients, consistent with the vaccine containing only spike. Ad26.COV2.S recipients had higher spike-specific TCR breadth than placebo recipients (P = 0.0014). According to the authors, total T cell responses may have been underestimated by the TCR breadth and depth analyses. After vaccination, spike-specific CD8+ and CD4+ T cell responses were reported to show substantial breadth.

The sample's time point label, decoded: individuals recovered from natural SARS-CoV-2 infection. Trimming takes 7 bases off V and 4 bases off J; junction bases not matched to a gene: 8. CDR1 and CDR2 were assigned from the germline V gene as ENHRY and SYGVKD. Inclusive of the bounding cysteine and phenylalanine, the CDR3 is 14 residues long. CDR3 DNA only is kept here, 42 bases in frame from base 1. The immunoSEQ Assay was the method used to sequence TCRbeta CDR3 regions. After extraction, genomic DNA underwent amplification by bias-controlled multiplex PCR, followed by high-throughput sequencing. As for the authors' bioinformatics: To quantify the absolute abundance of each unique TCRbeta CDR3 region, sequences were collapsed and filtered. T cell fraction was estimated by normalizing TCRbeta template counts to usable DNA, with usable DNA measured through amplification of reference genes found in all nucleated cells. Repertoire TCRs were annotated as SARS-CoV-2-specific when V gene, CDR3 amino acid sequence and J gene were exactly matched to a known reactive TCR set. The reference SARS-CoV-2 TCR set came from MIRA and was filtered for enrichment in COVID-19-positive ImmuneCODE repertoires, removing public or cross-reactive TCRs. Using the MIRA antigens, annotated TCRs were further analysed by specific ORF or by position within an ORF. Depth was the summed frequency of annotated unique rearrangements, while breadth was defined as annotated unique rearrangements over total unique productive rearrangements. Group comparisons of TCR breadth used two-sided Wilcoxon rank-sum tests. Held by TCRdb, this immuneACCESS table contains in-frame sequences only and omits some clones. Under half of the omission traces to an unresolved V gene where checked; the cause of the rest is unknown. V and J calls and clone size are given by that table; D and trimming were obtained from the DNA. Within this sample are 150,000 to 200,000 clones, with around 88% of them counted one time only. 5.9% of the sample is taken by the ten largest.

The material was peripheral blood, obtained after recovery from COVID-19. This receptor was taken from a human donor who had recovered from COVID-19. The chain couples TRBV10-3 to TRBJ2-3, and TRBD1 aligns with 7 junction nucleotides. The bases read TGTGCCATCAACCCCGGGCAGGGGGCAGATACGCAGTATTTT. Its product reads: CAINPGQGADTQYF.